This is a list of T cell receptor beta chains from one sample in a study of beta chain features in type 1 diabetes. Sequencing used immunoSEQ multiplex PCR; TCRdb keeps in-frame clones, though not all of them. The repertoire holds 970,000 or so clones, with about a sixth as singletons. Sequencing was performed on naive CD4+ T cells from blood. These receptors were obtained from a woman aged 18-30 years in good health. CDR3s include the opening cysteine and the closing phenylalanine or tryptophan. A D gene is named only where the DNA matches it firmly. Some rows mark clone size as missing; the rest say once, few, many or name a class of expanded clone.

J,D,V,size,DNA,CDR3
TRBJ2-1,TRBD2,TRBV4-2,few,TGTGCCAGCAGCCAGGGGGAGGGCCTAAGGGAGCAGTTCTTC,CASSQGEGLREQFF
TRBJ2-5,TRBD2,TRBV16,.,TGTGCCAGCAGCCAACTAGCGGGAGTAGGGGAGACCCAGTACTTC,CASSQLAGVGETQYF
TRBJ2-1,TRBD2,TRBV4-3,few,TGCGCCAGCAGCCAAGGGTGGGCGGGAGTGGACGAGCAGTTCTTC,CASSQGWAGVDEQFF
TRBJ1-2,.,TRBV7-2,few,TGTGCCAGCAGCTTACGCCATCAGGACTATGGCTACACCTTC,CASSLRHQDYGYTF
TRBJ2-2,.,TRBV6-1,.,TGTGCCAGCCTGCCGGGGAACACCGGGGAGCTGTTTTTT,CASLPGNTGELFF
TRBJ2-1,TRBD2,TRBV29-1,.,TGCAGCGTTGCCCGGGGACTAGTAGCGCTTGAGCAGTTCTTC,CSVARGLVALEQFF
TRBJ2-7,TRBD1,TRBV19,few,TGTGCCAGTAGCCGGACCGGGACAGCTAATTACGAGCAGTACTTC,CASSRTGTANYEQYF
TRBJ1-1,.,TRBV7-2,.,TGTGCCAGCAGCTTTCGGTCCGGGACATCGAACACTGAAGCTTTCTTT,CASSFRSGTSNTEAFF
TRBJ2-7,.,TRBV7-2,few,TGTGCCAGCAGCTTAGCTGGGCTGAACTCCTACGAGCAGTACTTC,CASSLAGLNSYEQYF
TRBJ2-7,TRBD1,TRBV2,.,TGTGCCAGCAGCGCCACAGGGACAGGGGGCTCCTACGAGCAGTACTTC,CASSATGTGGSYEQYF
TRBJ2-7,.,TRBV27,.,TGTGCCCCATTCCGACAGCAAAACTCCTACGAGCAGTACTTC,CAPFRQQNSYEQYF
TRBJ1-5,.,TRBV7-2,.,TGTGCCAGCAGCTTCGGACATAGCAATCAGCCCCAGCATTTT,CASSFGHSNQPQHF
TRBJ2-7,.,TRBV21-1,.,TGTGCCAGCAGCAAAGACAGGACTAGCGCCTACGAGCAGTACTTC,CASSKDRTSAYEQYF
TRBJ1-5,.,TRBV5-6,few,TGTGCCAGCAGCTTGGGCGATCGGCCCCAGCATTTT,CASSLGDRPQHF
TRBJ2-7,.,TRBV10-3,few,TGTGCCATCAGTGTGGGGGGTAACTACGAGCAGTACTTC,CAISVGGNYEQYF
TRBJ2-2,.,TRBV5-1,few,TGCGCCAGCAAGAACAGCGCGAACACCGGGGAGCTGTTTTTT,CASKNSANTGELFF
TRBJ2-5,TRBD2,TRBV6-5,.,TGTGCCATCAGTGAGACTAGCGTAGAGACCCAGTACTTC,CAISETSVETQYF
TRBJ2-7,.,TRBV11-2,.,TGTGCCAGCAGCGAACCCGGGACCGCCTACGAGCAGTACTTC,CASSEPGTAYEQYF
TRBJ2-7,TRBD2,TRBV6-5,.,TGTGCCAGCAGAAGGACTAGTACCTACGAGCAGTACTTC,CASRRTSTYEQYF
TRBJ2-1,.,TRBV18,.,TGTGCCAGCTCAAAGACTTCACTCTCCTACAATGAGCAGTTCTTC,CASSKTSLSYNEQFF
TRBJ2-7,TRBD1,TRBV2,.,TGTGCCAGCAGTGAAGACAGGGGGTACGAGCAGTACTTC,CASSEDRGYEQYF
TRBJ2-5,TRBD1,TRBV27,few,TGTGCCAGCAGTTTACTCGGGACAGGGATAGACCAGTACTTC,CASSLLGTGIDQYF
TRBJ2-4,TRBD2,TRBV6-5,.,TGTGCCAGCACTGTATCGCCTAGCGGGGGAATTCAGTACTTC,CASTVSPSGGIQYF
TRBJ2-7,TRBD2,TRBV18,.,TGTGCCAGCTCACCTGATGGACTAGCGGGAGGGTACTTC,CASSPDGLAGGYF
TRBJ2-1,.,TRBV2,few,TGTGCCACCCCACCGACTAGCTCCTACAATGAGCAGTTCTTC,CATPPTSSYNEQFF
TRBJ2-1,.,TRBV1,few,TGCACCAGCAGCCAAGATTTGGGCGGACGAGACAGTGAGCAGTTCTTC,CTSSQDLGGRDSEQFF
TRBJ2-1,.,TRBV11-2,few,TGTGCCAGCAGCCCCCGCGCCCCCTTAAACAGACTATACAATGAGCAGTTCTTC,CASSPRAPLNRLYNEQFF
TRBJ2-7,TRBD1,TRBV11-1,once,TGTGCCAGCAGCTCCAGGGACAGGGCTCCCTACGAGCAGTACTTC,CASSSRDRAPYEQYF
TRBJ1-5,TRBD1,TRBV10-3,.,TGTGCCATCAGTGTCGGACAGGGGAGCAATCAGCCCCAGCATTTT,CAISVGQGSNQPQHF
TRBJ2-5,.,TRBV5-4,few,TGTGCCAGCAGCAAAGGACAACAAGAGACCCAGTACTTC,CASSKGQQETQYF
TRBJ2-7,.,TRBV7-2,few,TGTGCCAGCAGCTTATTGAAAGCCTACGAGCAGTACTTC,CASSLLKAYEQYF
TRBJ2-7,.,TRBV4-3,few,TGCGCCAGCAGCCAAGAGCGGGGCGAGGGAACTTACGAGCAGTACTTC,CASSQERGEGTYEQYF
TRBJ1-4,.,TRBV4-3,few,TGCGCCAGCAGCCAAGATCGGGGTTCGTTTTCTAATGAAAAACTGTTTTTT,CASSQDRGSFSNEKLFF
TRBJ2-1,.,TRBV28,few,TGTGCCAGCAGTTTAAGCAGCGCGAGCTCCTACAATGAGCAGTTCTTC,CASSLSSASSYNEQFF
TRBJ2-5,.,TRBV13,few,TGTGCCAGCAGCTTGTCGGAGACCCAGTACTTC,CASSLSETQYF
TRBJ2-1,TRBD2,TRBV19,few,TGTGCCAGTAGTATCCAGCGGGAGTATGAGCAGTTCTTC,CASSIQREYEQFF
TRBJ2-1,TRBD2,TRBV25-1,few,TGTGCCAGCACAATTTTTAGACTAGCGGGCTACAATGAGCAGTTCTTC,CASTIFRLAGYNEQFF
TRBJ2-3,.,TRBV18,.,TGTGCCAGCTCACCGGAAGGCAGGAGGGCAGATACGCAGTATTTT,CASSPEGRRADTQYF
TRBJ2-7,.,TRBV2,.,TGTGCCAGCAAGTTGGGCTTGACCTACGAGCAGTACTTC,CASKLGLTYEQYF